This T cell receptor beta chain was sequenced for a study of shared clonotypes between healthy human individuals. TCRdb's copy holds only in-frame clones and misses some; the assay was immunoSEQ multiplex PCR. The sample contains 2,500,000 or so clones, 85% to 95% of which appear only once. The table lists this clone with a count of one. Looked up from germline, CDR1 is LNHNV and CDR2 is YYDKDF (reference sequence). This CDR3 is 16 amino acids long. V was pared by 0 bases and J by 4 bases, with 14 bases between. The rearrangement uses TRBV15 and TRBJ2-3, with D possibly being TRBD2 (5 bases). What was sequenced was naive CD4+ T cells sorted from blood. The subset denotes: CD45RA+ positively selected. The source is a man younger than 35 in good health. The CDR3 region is CATSRDASSPADTQYF. In DNA form, the CDR3 reads TGTGCCACCAGCAGAGATGCTAGCTCGCCGGCAGATACGCAGTATTTT.